What follows are 24 T cell receptor beta chains derived from one specimen sequenced in a study of identical twins. TCRdb itself ran the 5' RACE reads through MiXCR, one entry per CDR3 protein. The sample holds 450,000 or so distinct CDR3 sequences, roughly an eighth seen once. The data were also submitted as part of a second study, on yellow fever vaccine responses in identical twins.

The sample was CD4+ T cells sorted from blood. These receptors were taken from a young woman in good health.

This clonotype was observed at least ten times. CDR3: CSVPRAPGTSGRSDEQFF. Here the CDR3 DNA reads TGCAGCGTCCCTAGGGCCCCCGGGACTAGCGGGAGGAGCGATGAGCAGTTCTTC. V is TRBV29-1 and J is TRBJ2-1; TRBD2 agrees at 15 bases. The CDR3 is made up of 18 amino acids. The germline gives CDR1 SQVTM, CDR2 ANQGSEA. Trimming cost V 6 bases and J 8 bases; bases outside gene matches: 17.

V is TRBV29-1 and J is TRBJ2-5; TRBD2 is a possible D gene (5 bases). Deletions cut 2 bases from V and 5 bases from J, with 6 bases between. The germline V gene encodes CDR1 SQVTM and CDR2 ANQGSEA. This CDR3 has 11 amino acids. This chain's CDR3 is CSVEPGETQYF. The CDR3 bases are TGCAGCGTTGAACCGGGGGAGACCCAGTACTTC. Supplemented by reference TRBV29-1 and TRBJ2-5, the full variable domain reads SAVISQKPSRDICQRGTSLTIQCQVDSQVTMMFWYRQQPGQSLTLIATANQGSEATYESGFVIDKFPISRPNLTFSTLTVSNMSPEDSSIYLCSVEPGETQYFGPGTRLLVL.

This chain connects TRBV29-1 to TRBJ2-5; no reliable D call. Trimming pared 7 bases from V and 4 bases from J, leaving 13 bases between. Germline V gene sequence: CDR1 SQVTM, CDR2 ANQGSEA. The CDR3 runs to 12 residues. Here the CDR3 DNA reads TGCAGCGGACCGTACAGCTTAGAGACCCAGTACTTC. Protein: CSGPYSLETQYF.

V usage is TRBV20-1 and J usage is TRBJ1-1; 7 bases match TRBD1. In germline, CDR1 is DFQATT, CDR2 SNEGSKA (reference sequence). CDR3 length equals 13 residues. Trimming took 1 base from V and 5 from J; bases not matched to a gene: 4. For the CDR3, the DNA is TGCAGTGCTAGAGGGGGCAGGGGGACTGAAGCTTTCTTT. It is translated as CSARGGRGTEAFF.

The chain uses TRBV7-3 and TRBJ1-2; D unclear. Trimming removed 1 base at V and 4 bases at J, with 13 bases between. Germline lookup yields CDR1 SGHTA and CDR2 FQGTGA. The CDR3 consists of 15 residues. CDR3 DNA: TGTGCCAGCAGCTTAAGTCCGGGCGTAGGCTATGGCTACACCTTC. This translates into CASSLSPGVGYGYTF. Based on the CDR3 plus reference TRBV7-3 and TRBJ1-2, the full variable domain is GAGVSQTPSNKVTEKGKYVELRCDPISGHTALYWYRQSLGQGPEFLIYFQGTGAADDSGLPNDRFFAVRPEGSVSTLKIQRTERGDSAVYLCASSLSPGVGYGYTFGSGTRLTVV.

This clonotype showed up just a few times. This chain joins TRBV20-1 and TRBJ2-7; perhaps TRBD1 as D (7 bases). Germline CDR1 DFQATT, CDR2 SNEGSKA (reference sequence). This CDR3 is built from 14 residues. V was trimmed by 3 bases and J by 4 bases, leaving 16 bases between them. CDR3 DNA sequence: TGCAGTGCTAGTCTGGAGGGGGCGGGATACGAGCAGTACTTC. Protein: CSASLEGAGYEQYF.

The rearrangement links TRBV5-1 to TRBJ2-7; 9 nucleotides line up with TRBD1. The CDR3 loop spans 15 amino acids. In germline, CDR1 is SGHRS, CDR2 YFSETQ. With 2 bases clipped from V and 5 bases from J, the junction kept 8 bases outside the gene matches. CDR3 in DNA: TGCGCCAGCAGCTTACTTCCGGGACAGGGCAACGAGCAGTACTTC. As protein: CASSLLPGQGNEQYF.

This chain connects TRBV6-1 to TRBJ2-3, with D possibly being TRBD1 (6 bases). The CDR3 sequence is 13 residues long. Trimming removed 10 bases from V and 7 bases from J, with 18 bases in between. From germline, CDR1 is MNHNS and CDR2 SASEGT. CDR3 in DNA: TGTGCCACCAGACGGGGACAAGCAAATACGCAGTATTTT. Protein product: CATRRGQANTQYF.

The V and J genes are TRBV5-1 and TRBJ2-6; D may match TRBD1 or TRBD2 (6 bases each). V dropped 3 bases and J dropped 4 bases, with 11 bases sitting between them. Germline V gene data show CDR1 as SGHRS and CDR2 as YFSETQ. The CDR3 spans 15 residues. The CDR3 protein is CASSWGASGANVLTF. The CDR3, as DNA: TGCGCCAGCAGCTGGGGGGCTTCCGGGGCCAACGTCCTGACTTTC.

In this sample, this clonotype turned up a few times. The chain recombines TRBV20-1 with TRBJ2-5, with TRBD2 matching 14 bases. Germline loops: CDR1 DFQATT, CDR2 SNEGSKA (reference sequence). The length of the CDR3 is 19 residues. Trimming took 4 bases from V and 4 from J; bases not matched to a gene: 17. The CDR3 region has the DNA TGCAGTGCTAATTACCCCATGGGACTAGCGGGGGAACAGCGAGAGACCCAGTACTTC. Protein product: CSANYPMGLAGEQRETQYF.

This clonotype was observed once. The CDR3 region is CAWSVSEYEQYF. CDR3 sequence (DNA): TGTGCCTGGAGTGTTTCGGAATACGAGCAGTACTTC. This chain links TRBV30 with TRBJ2-7; D gene uncertain. Per germline, CDR1 GTSNPN and CDR2 SVGIG (reference sequence). The ends were cut back, 0 bases at V and 4 bases at J, with 7 bases in the middle. The CDR3 length is 12 residues.

Ten or more counts support this clonotype. The chain combines TRBV6-2 or TRBV6-3 with TRBJ1-1, with a weak D call TRBD1 (6 bases). Germline values: CDR1 MNHEY, CDR2 SVGEGT. The V end lost 6 bases, the J end lost 1 base, and 6 bases lay between the germline ends. This CDR3 contains 12 residues. The CDR3 sequence is CASRTGNTEAFF. For the CDR3, the DNA is TGTGCCAGCAGGACAGGGAACACTGAAGCTTTCTTT.

This clonotype was picked up a small number of times. The chain joins TRBV12-3 or TRBV12-4 to TRBJ2-3; D not resolved. The ends were cut back, 6 bases at V and 0 bases at J, with 10 bases in the middle. The CDR3 totals 14 residues. The CDR3 loop is CASSASPSTDTQYF. The DNA for the CDR3 is TGTGCCAGCAGCGCGTCCCCTAGCACAGATACGCAGTATTTT.

There are a few counts of this clonotype. This rearrangement joins TRBV3-1 to TRBJ1-4; no firm D call. The CDR3 sequence is 15 residues long. Trimming cost V 5 bases and J 5 bases, with 15 bases left between them. Germline V gene data show CDR1 as LGHDT and CDR2 as YNNKEL (reference sequence). CDR3 bases: TGTGCCAGCAGCGCACGGGCCGACCACAATGAAAAACTGTTTTTT. Translating gives CASSARADHNEKLFF.

This clonotype was counted many times. The V and J genes are TRBV7-8 and TRBJ2-3, with D perhaps matching TRBD1 (6 bases). V lost 5 bases and J 3 bases, leaving 12 bases between the germline ends. The CDR3 length is 14 residues. CDR1 and CDR2 from the germline V gene are SGHVS and FQNEAQ. The CDR3 region has the DNA TGTGCCAGCAGCCTGCTGGGGGCAACAGATACGCAGTATTTT. This encodes CASSLLGATDTQYF.

This clonotype has only a few counts. The rearrangement links TRBV6-5 to TRBJ2-1; D is uncertain. This CDR3 region has 12 residues. Germline V gene lookup returns CDR1 MNHEY and CDR2 SVGAGI. The ends were cut back, 4 bases at V and 7 bases at J, with 8 bases in the middle. The CDR3 DNA follows: TGTGCCAGCAGTTCGAGGCGGAATGAGCAGTTCTTC. Amino acid sequence: CASSSRRNEQFF.

This clonotype has just a few counts. The rearrangement links TRBV11-3 to TRBJ2-1; TRBD2 might be the D (6 bases). CDR3 size: 18 residues. Per germline, CDR1 SGHNT and CDR2 YENEEA. V lost 3 bases and J lost 4, with 22 bases in between. The CDR3 DNA reads as TGTGCCAGCAGCTTTCTTGTTACCCCGGGACTCTCTTACAATGAGCAGTTCTTC. Translated, it gives CASSFLVTPGLSYNEQFF.

This clonotype has just a few counts. The V gene is TRBV29-1, the J gene TRBJ2-6; 8 bases map to TRBD1. The CDR3 contains 15 residues. Trimming at V came to 3 bases and at J to 3 bases, leaving 4 bases not matched to a gene. Germline lookup yields CDR1 SQVTM and CDR2 ANQGSEA. The CDR3 protein is CSVDQGAGGANVLTF. In DNA, the CDR3 is TGCAGCGTTGATCAGGGGGCGGGTGGGGCCAACGTCCTGACTTTC.

This clonotype was seen repeatedly, ten times or more. V usage is TRBV11-2 and J usage is TRBJ1-6, with D perhaps TRBD1 (6 bases). Trimming shortened V by 4 bases and J by 4 bases, and 11 bases separated the two germline ends. This CDR3 is built from 15 residues. The V gene's germline CDR1 is SGHAT and CDR2 FQNNGV. CDR3 sequence: CASSSPGAYNSPLHF. CDR3 nucleotide sequence: TGTGCCAGCAGCTCTCCGGGGGCATATAATTCACCCCTCCACTTT.

This clonotype was seen more than once but under ten times. The J gene is TRBJ2-7, the V gene TRBV28, with D hard to call. The CDR3 loop spans 14 amino acids. Germline assignment: CDR1 MDHEN and CDR2 SYDVKM. Trimming cost V 6 bases and J 1 base, with 13 bases left between them. The CDR3 region has the DNA TGTGCCAGCAGCCCACTTCTAACATCCTACGAGCAGTACTTC. Its translation is CASSPLLTSYEQYF.

The table lists this clonotype with many counts. The rearrangement links TRBV5-1 to TRBJ2-6; no clear D gene. The V end lost 4 bases, the J end lost 0 bases, and 8 bases lay between the germline ends. Germline CDR1 is SGHRS and CDR2 is YFSETQ. The CDR3 contains 15 residues. Written as DNA, the CDR3 is TGCGCCAGCAGCCCTTACCTCTCTGGGGCCAACGTCCTGACTTTC. Protein sequence: CASSPYLSGANVLTF.

This chain links TRBV29-1 with TRBJ1-1; unclear D gene. There are 10 residues in the CDR3. CDR1 SQVTM and CDR2 ANQGSEA come from the germline V gene. The V and J ends lost 4 bases and 4 bases respectively, with 4 bases between them. The CDR3 is CSVGFTEAFF. The CDR3 DNA sequence: TGCAGCGTTGGTTTCACTGAAGCTTTCTTT.

To note about this clonotype: This is likely a read error, given that the CDR3 carries no conserved phenylalanine or tryptophan at its end. The rearrangement links TRBV6-1 to TRBJ2-2; 8 bases are a match to TRBD1. Germline values: CDR1 MNHNS, CDR2 SASEGT. The CDR3 extends over 15 amino acids. V was clipped by 5 bases and J by 4 bases; unmatched bases: 6. CDR3 bases: TGTGCCAGCAGTCCACGGACAGGGAGCACCGGGGAGCTGTTTACT. Encoded protein: CASSPRTGSTGELFT.

The chain recombines TRBV20-1 with TRBJ2-5; the D gene is possibly TRBD2 (5 bases). The CDR3 covers 14 residues. Germline loops: CDR1 DFQATT, CDR2 SNEGSKA (reference sequence). V lost 4 bases and J lost 4, with 16 bases in between. The CDR3 sequence: CSAIDYLNGETQYF. The CDR3 bases are TGCAGTGCTATAGACTACCTCAATGGAGAGACCCAGTACTTC.